This T cell receptor beta chain was obtained from a study of shared clonotypes between healthy human individuals. There are 14 residues in the CDR3. Losses at the gene ends were 3 bases for V and 5 bases for J; bases not matched to a gene: 3. The germline V gene encodes CDR1 SGHRS and CDR2 YFSETQ. The data were produced by immunoSEQ multiplex PCR, yet TCRdb's version contains in-frame clones alone and is incomplete. This table has a few hundred thousand clones, around 97% appearing once. The V and J genes are TRBV5-1 and TRBJ2-1, with 9 bases aligning to TRBD1. This sequence originates from a woman aged 30 to 39 in good health. Sequenced sample: naive CD4+ T cells sorted from blood. Subset given: CD45RA+ positively selected. The chain's CDR3 is CASSSTGGDNEQFF. The CDR3 DNA reads as TGCGCCAGCAGCTCGACAGGGGGGGACAATGAGCAGTTCTTC.